The rows below give T cell receptor beta chains drawn from one sample of a study of blood T cell repertoires in COVID-19. Clones were read by immunoSEQ multiplex PCR, and TCRdb kept only the in-frame ones, dropping some. The repertoire includes about 300,000 clones, under 90% of them detected once, and roughly 1.9% sits in the top ten. Sequenced: peripheral blood. These receptors all stem from a woman in her thirties with COVID-19, enrolled during active disease. The CDR3 runs from the conserved cysteine through the conserved F or W. A D gene is named only where the DNA matches it firmly. A row's size may be missing; if present it is once, few, many or a size class.

J: TRBJ2-5; D: TRBD2; size: NA; V: TRBV5-6; CDR3: CASSIGLADQETQYF; DNA: TGTGCCAGCAGCATCGGACTAGCGGATCAAGAGACCCAGTACTTC
J: TRBJ1-2; D: TRBD1; size: NA; V: TRBV9; CDR3: CASSNRGTNYGYTF; DNA: TGTGCCAGCAGCAACAGGGGAACTAACTATGGCTACACCTTC
J: TRBJ1-2; D: TRBD1; size: once; V: TRBV4-1; CDR3: CASSQVRDRYYGYTF; DNA: TGCGCCAGCAGCCAAGTGCGGGACAGATACTATGGCTACACCTTC
J: TRBJ1-2; D: TRBD1; size: NA; V: TRBV28; CDR3: CASSSQGEANYGYTF; DNA: TGTGCCAGCAGTTCGCAGGGGGAAGCTAACTATGGCTACACCTTC
J: TRBJ1-1; D: NA; size: once; V: TRBV6-5; CDR3: CASRTHVGARAFF; DNA: TGTGCCAGCAGGACTCATGTAGGGGCGAGAGCTTTCTTT
J: TRBJ1-4; D: NA; size: NA; V: TRBV2; CDR3: CASSLTREKLFF; DNA: TGTGCCAGCAGTCTTACACGTGAAAAACTGTTTTTT
J: TRBJ2-7; D: TRBD2; size: NA; V: TRBV29-1; CDR3: CSVDSGRGNYEQYF; DNA: TGCAGCGTTGATTCGGGGAGGGGAAACTACGAGCAGTACTTC
J: TRBJ1-1; D: TRBD1; size: NA; V: TRBV29-1; CDR3: CSADRDDLTEAFF; DNA: TGCAGCGCGGACAGGGATGACCTCACTGAAGCTTTCTTT
J: TRBJ2-7; D: NA; size: NA; V: TRBV5-4; CDR3: CASSLPDSSYEQYF; DNA: TGTGCCAGCAGCTTGCCCGATAGCTCCTACGAGCAGTACTTC
J: TRBJ1-3; D: NA; size: NA; V: TRBV9; CDR3: CASSVAARPDTIYF; DNA: TGTGCCAGCAGCGTAGCGGCTAGGCCTGACACCATATATTTT
J: TRBJ1-5; D: NA; size: NA; V: TRBV5-7; CDR3: CARCWRRDSNQPQHF; DNA: TGTGCCAGATGTTGGCGCAGGGATAGCAATCAGCCCCAGCATTTT
J: TRBJ2-3; D: NA; size: NA; V: TRBV7-9; CDR3: CASSLFSTTDTQYF; DNA: TGTGCCAGCAGCTTATTTTCTACCACAGATACGCAGTATTTT
J: TRBJ1-2; D: TRBD1; size: NA; V: TRBV6-5; CDR3: CASSYGQGAYGYTF; DNA: TGTGCCAGCAGTTACGGGCAGGGGGCCTATGGCTACACCTTC